Each of the 28 T cell receptor beta chains below was sequenced from the same sample in a study of PD-1 blockade in classical Hodgkin lymphoma. Every patient relapsed after autologous stem cell transplantation, and brentuximab vedotin exposure varied. Sequencing used immunoSEQ multiplex PCR; TCRdb keeps in-frame clones, though not all of them. The data show about 13,000 clones, roughly 78% seen once. The specimen comprised peripheral blood mononuclear cells (PBMCs), sampled at baseline. The receptors were gathered from a human donor with classical Hodgkin lymphoma.

This chain connects TRBV9 to TRBJ2-6, with D hard to call. The germline gives CDR1 SGDLS, CDR2 YYNGEE. V gave up 4 bases and J gave up 0 bases, with 8 bases separating them. The CDR3 extends over 15 amino acids. The CDR3 coding sequence is TGTGCCAGCAGCTCTCGTGTCTCTGGGGCCAACGTCCTGACTTTC. Its translation is CASSSRVSGANVLTF.

This chain connects TRBV30 to TRBJ2-7, with 8 nucleotides matching TRBD1. Germline V gene data show CDR1 as GTSNPN and CDR2 as SVGIG (reference sequence). This CDR3 spans 13 amino acids. With 5 bases clipped from V and 3 bases from J, the junction kept 6 bases outside the gene matches. CDR3 sequence reads: CAWDRGGGYEQYF. CDR3 coding DNA: TGTGCCTGGGACAGGGGTGGAGGCTACGAGCAGTACTTC. Full variable domain (remainder filled in from reference TRBV30 and TRBJ2-7): SQTIHQWPATLVQPVGSPLSLECTVEGTSNPNLYWYRQAAGRGLQLLFYSVGIGQISSEVPQNLSASRPQDRQFILSSKKLLLSDSGFYLCAWDRGGGYEQYFGPGTRLTVT.

The chain combines TRBV5-6 with TRBJ2-3; D is perhaps TRBD1 or TRBD2 (5 bases each). The CDR3 is 14 amino acids. CDR1 is SGHDT and CDR2 is YYEEEE in the germline V gene. V dropped 3 bases and J dropped 2 bases, with 10 bases sitting between them. The CDR3 here is CASSYRDHTDTQYF. CDR3 DNA: TGTGCCAGCAGCTACCGGGACCACACAGATACGCAGTATTTT.

Judged by abundance, this clone is medium-sized. The V call is TRBV6-4, the J call TRBJ2-7; 10 bases agree with TRBD1. V gave up 6 bases and J gave up 2 bases; unmatched junction bases: 1. Per the germline V gene, CDR1 is MRHNA and CDR2 is SNTAGT. CDR3 size: 13 residues. The CDR3 DNA reads as TGTGCCAGCAGGGGACAGGGGACCTACGAGCAGTACGTC. Translation: CASRGQGTYEQYV.

This rearrangement joins TRBV11-2 to TRBJ2-1; a weak D match, TRBD2 (6 bases). Trimming cost V 0 bases and J 5 bases, with 20 bases left between them. The CDR3 runs 18 residues. The germline V gene encodes CDR1 SGHAT and CDR2 FQNNGV. In DNA, the CDR3 is TGTGCCAGCAGCTTAGATCTGGCCCTCGCGGGGAATAACAATGAGCAGTTCTTC. Amino acid sequence: CASSLDLALAGNNNEQFF.

The sample holds a few counts of this clone. The chain is built from TRBV6-1 and TRBJ1-2; possible D gene TRBD1, 5 bases. The CDR3 length is 15 residues. Germline V lookup: CDR1 MNHNS, CDR2 SASEGT. V lost 6 bases and J 4 bases, leaving 18 bases between the germline ends. The chain's CDR3 is CASRPERQPFYGYTF. DNA for the CDR3: TGTGCCAGCAGGCCGGAAAGACAGCCTTTCTATGGCTACACCTTC.

This chain connects TRBV5-1 to TRBJ1-2, with 11 bases identical to TRBD1. The germline gives CDR1 SGHRS, CDR2 YFSETQ. This CDR3 is built from 15 residues. J lost 5 bases, V lost 4 bases, and 7 bases had no gene match. The CDR3 sequence is CASSPRTGGAYGYTF. The CDR3 region has the DNA TGCGCCAGCAGCCCTAGGACAGGGGGCGCGTATGGCTACACCTTC.

The V gene is TRBV7-9, the J gene TRBJ2-1, with 10 bases that match TRBD2. Germline values: CDR1 SEHNR, CDR2 FQNEAQ (reference sequence). The CDR3 extends over 16 amino acids. The V and J ends lost 2 bases and 5 bases, in that order; junction bases with no gene match: 6. Here the CDR3 DNA reads TGTGCCAGCAGCTTATTAAGAACTAGCGGGGACAATGAGCAGTTCTTC. Its translation is CASSLLRTSGDNEQFF.

The V gene is TRBV7-8, the J gene TRBJ2-1; 14 bases are a match to TRBD2. In germline, CDR1 is SGHVS, CDR2 FQNEAQ. CDR3 length equals 14 residues. J lost 5 bases, V lost 6 bases, and 0 bases had no gene match. The CDR3 DNA is TGTGCCAGCAGGGGACTAGCGGGGGACAATGAGCAGTTCTTC. Protein: CASRGLAGDNEQFF. Supplemented by reference TRBV7-8 and TRBJ2-1, the full variable domain reads GAGVSQSPRYKVAKRGQDVALRCDPISGHVSLFWYQQALGQGPEFLTYFQNEAQLDKSGLPSDRFFAERPEGSVSTLKIQRTQQEDSAVYLCASRGLAGDNEQFFGPGTRLTVL.

The rearrangement uses TRBV7-8 and TRBJ1-4, with D maybe TRBD1 (6 bases). The germline V gene has CDR1 SGHVS and CDR2 FQNEAQ. The CDR3 runs to 19 residues. Trimming cost V 2 bases and J 6 bases, with 25 bases left between them. CDR3: CASSLNPLYKGEKDEKLFF. The CDR3 nucleotides are TGTGCCAGCAGCTTAAACCCCCTTTATAAGGGGGAAAAGGATGAAAAACTGTTTTTT.

The genes are TRBV11-2 and TRBJ1-1; D perhaps matches TRBD1 (6 bases). Germline V gene data show CDR1 as SGHAT and CDR2 as FQNNGV. V lost 1 base to trimming and J lost 1 base, with 10 bases between them. This CDR3 region has 15 residues. CDR3: CASSLATGWNTEAFF. In DNA form, the CDR3 reads TGTGCCAGCAGCTTAGCGACAGGATGGAACACTGAAGCTTTCTTT.

The chain employs TRBV23-1 and TRBJ2-4, with D uncertain. TRBV23-1 has ORF status, its function being uncertain. V shed 3 bases and J shed 1 base, with 16 bases lying between them. This CDR3 region has 17 residues. The CDR3 sequence is CASSQGRILGAKNIQYF. The CDR3 DNA sequence: TGCGCCAGCAGTCAGGGAAGGATCCTGGGGGCCAAAAACATTCAGTACTTC.

The rearrangement links TRBV29-1 to TRBJ2-1, with 8 bases that match TRBD2. Germline trimming cut 2 bases from V and 3 bases from J; bases unmatched to any gene: 12. The CDR3 extends over 17 amino acids. CDR1 is SQVTM, CDR2 ANQGSEA, per germline. The CDR3 region is CSVEKSGAGVLYNEQFF. In DNA form, the CDR3 reads TGCAGCGTTGAAAAGAGTGGAGCGGGAGTCCTCTACAATGAGCAGTTCTTC.

The gene calls are TRBV7-2 and TRBJ2-7, with TRBD2 matching 10 bases. V shed 4 bases, J shed 3 bases, and the junction held 6 bases outside the gene matches. Germline V gene data show CDR1 as SGHTA and CDR2 as FQGNSA. CDR3 size: 15 residues. The CDR3 protein is CASSSLAGAGYEQYF. In DNA form, the CDR3 reads TGTGCCAGCAGCTCCCTAGCGGGAGCCGGCTACGAGCAGTACTTC.

The chain combines TRBV2 with TRBJ2-7; D is unclear. CDR1 is SNHLY, CDR2 FYNNEI, per germline. The CDR3 covers 18 residues. The V end was cut by 6 bases, the J end by 0 bases, with 24 bases between. Here the CDR3 reads CASSESNWVQSSSYEQYV. The CDR3 region has the DNA TGTGCCAGCAGCGAAAGTAATTGGGTACAGTCAAGCTCCTACGAGCAGTACGTC.

J is TRBJ1-2 and V is TRBV7-9; D ambiguous. Germline V lookup: CDR1 SEHNR, CDR2 FQNEAQ (reference sequence). V was pared by 3 bases and J by 0 bases, with 8 bases between. The CDR3 extends over 14 amino acids. In DNA form, the CDR3 reads TGTGCCAGCAGCTTTCTGGGAGCTAACTATGGCTACACCTTC. Translated: CASSFLGANYGYTF.

This rearrangement joins TRBV27 to TRBJ1-3; 8 nucleotides match TRBD1. CDR1 MNHEY and CDR2 SMNVEV come from the germline V gene (reference sequence). CDR3 length: 14 residues. Unmatched junction bases numbered 3, after V lost 6 bases and J lost 2 bases. CDR3 sequence: CASRVQGAGNTIYF. The CDR3 DNA is TGTGCCAGCAGGGTACAGGGGGCTGGAAACACCATATATTTT.

This clone was counted between two and nine times. The rearrangement joins TRBV7-9 to TRBJ1-4; 7 nucleotides line up with TRBD1. Germline V gene sequence: CDR1 SEHNR, CDR2 FQNEAQ (reference sequence). The CDR3 length is 14 residues. V shed 4 bases, J shed 3 bases, and the junction held 2 bases outside the gene matches. CDR3 sequence reads: CASSSQGANEKLFF. CDR3 nucleotide sequence: TGTGCCAGCAGCTCGCAGGGGGCTAATGAAAAACTGTTTTTT.

CDR3 DNA sequence: TGTGCCAGCAGCCGGGACACCGGGCCCTCTGGAAACACCATATATTTT. Protein: CASSRDTGPSGNTIYF. The chain has TRBV5-4 and TRBJ1-3; tentatively, D is TRBD1 (6 bases). In germline, CDR1 is SGHNT, CDR2 YYREEE (reference sequence). The CDR3 is made up of 16 amino acids. Trimming shortened V by 4 bases and J by 0 bases, and 14 bases separated the two germline ends.

V usage is TRBV19 and J usage is TRBJ2-3, with 7 bases fitting TRBD1. The junction had 8 bases not matched to a gene; V was cut back by 6 bases and J by 2 bases. This CDR3 comprises 15 residues. The V gene's germline CDR1 is LNHDA and CDR2 SQIVND (reference sequence). The DNA for the CDR3 is TGTGCCAGTAGGACCGGGACAGCTCCCACAGATACGCAGTATTTT. Protein: CASRTGTAPTDTQYF.

The chain couples TRBV19 to TRBJ2-7; D remains unclear. The CDR3 length is 13 residues. Germline lookup yields CDR1 LNHDA and CDR2 SQIVND (reference sequence). The germline V and J ends were trimmed by 1 base and 3 bases, with 7 bases remaining between them. CDR3 bases: TGTGCCAGTAGTATAGGAAGATACTACGAGCAGTACTTC. This codes for CASSIGRYYEQYF.

Written as DNA, the CDR3 is TGTGCCAGCAGTTACTCGTTTAGCGGGACCGCCTACGAGCAGTACTTC. Its protein product is CASSYSFSGTAYEQYF. This sequence joins TRBV6-6 and TRBJ2-7; 8 positions match TRBD2. Per germline, CDR1 MNHNY and CDR2 SVGAGI (reference sequence). V lost 0 bases to trimming and J lost 2 bases; unmatched junction nucleotides: 6. CDR3 size: 16 residues.

DNA of the CDR3: TGTGCCACAGCTTATAGGGACACTGAAGCTTTCTTT. Protein: CATAYRDTEAFF. This chain connects TRBV19 to TRBJ1-1; D remains unclear. Per the germline V gene, CDR1 is LNHDA and CDR2 is SQIVND (reference sequence). Trimming took off 10 bases at V and 3 bases at J, with 12 bases between the two ends. The CDR3 spans 12 residues.

This clone was recorded once. J is TRBJ2-3 and V is TRBV10-1, with D perhaps matching TRBD2 (5 bases). Trimming left V 5 bases short and J 5 bases short, with 11 bases between. Germline CDR1 reads WNHNN; CDR2 reads SYGVQD (reference sequence). There are 13 residues in the CDR3. This CDR3 reads CASSLQRLDTQYF. CDR3 DNA: TGCGCCAGCAGTCTTCAGCGGCTAGATACGCAGTATTTT.

The chain has TRBV5-1 and TRBJ2-1; no reliable D call. V gave up 0 bases and J gave up 5 bases, with 6 bases separating them. The length of the CDR3 is 13 residues. In germline, CDR1 is SGHRS, CDR2 YFSETQ. The CDR3 coding sequence is TGCGCCAGCAGCTTGGAGGGCCACAATGAGCAGTTCTTC. Its translation: CASSLEGHNEQFF. Variable domain in full (rest from reference TRBV5-1 and TRBJ2-1): KAGVTQTPRYLIKTRGQQVTLSCSPISGHRSVSWYQQTPGQGLQFLFEYFSETQRNKGNFPGRFSGRQFSNSRSEMNVSTLELGDSALYLCASSLEGHNEQFFGPGTRLTVL.

The chain carries TRBV7-9 and TRBJ1-4; 7 nucleotides agree with TRBD1. CDR1 and CDR2 (germline): SEHNR, FQNEAQ (reference sequence). The CDR3 contains 15 residues. With 0 bases clipped from V and 7 bases from J, the junction kept 5 bases outside the gene matches. DNA for the CDR3: TGTGCCAGCAGCTTAGCCAGGGGGACTCGTGAAAAACTGTTTTTT. Translation: CASSLARGTREKLFF.

This chain joins TRBV6-6 and TRBJ1-3; 9 nucleotides align to TRBD1. CDR3 size: 15 residues. V trimming: 6 bases; J trimming: 1 base; junction bases outside the gene matches: 4. Germline V gene lookup returns CDR1 MNHNY and CDR2 SVGAGI (reference sequence). This chain's CDR3 is CASRSGTGSGNTIYF. Written as DNA, the CDR3 is TGTGCCAGCAGATCCGGGACAGGGTCTGGAAACACCATATATTTT.

This chain links TRBV7-2 with TRBJ2-1; TRBD1 aligns across 8 bases. CDR1 and CDR2 from the germline V gene are SGHTA and FQGNSA. The CDR3 is 15 amino acids. After removal of 4 bases from V and 4 bases from J, the junction contained 6 bases not matched to a gene. The CDR3 sequence is CASSSQGALYNEQFF. The CDR3 nucleotides are TGTGCCAGCAGCTCGCAGGGGGCGTTGTACAATGAGCAGTTCTTC.